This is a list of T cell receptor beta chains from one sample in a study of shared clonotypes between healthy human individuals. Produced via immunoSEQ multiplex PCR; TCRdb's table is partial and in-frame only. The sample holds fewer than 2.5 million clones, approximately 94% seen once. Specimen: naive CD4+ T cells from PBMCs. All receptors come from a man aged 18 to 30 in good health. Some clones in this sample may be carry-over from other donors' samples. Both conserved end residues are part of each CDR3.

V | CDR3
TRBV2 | CASSDRGRDYGYTF
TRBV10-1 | CASSTDRGADTQYF
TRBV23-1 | CASSHPSKNAYEQYF
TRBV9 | CASSVVGQNTEAFF
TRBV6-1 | CASSRGTGGRGYTF
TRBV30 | CAWSGGRVDADTQYF
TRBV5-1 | CASSFRSRPNEQFF
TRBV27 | CASSLIGQETQYF
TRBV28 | CASSLIYEQYF
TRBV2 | CASRGRGGGNQPQHF
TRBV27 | CASTTGTAISEQFF
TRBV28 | CASSLGPLYGYTF
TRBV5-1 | CASRLQTSGSYNEQFF
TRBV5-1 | CASSGGTSGWGQETQYF
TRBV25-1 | CASRGRTGGKGTDTQYF
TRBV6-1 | CASSEAGTLLGGNTIYF
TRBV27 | CASHGGEVYNEQFF
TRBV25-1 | CASSELTGRTHTQYF
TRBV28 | CASSLFSGRVYEQYF
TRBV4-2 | CASSPWTSGRDYEQYF
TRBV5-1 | CASSLAPGQGSYEQYF
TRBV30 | CAWSVDRGNSPLHF
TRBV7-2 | CASSLASFSMLRETQYF
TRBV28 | CASSLNQGIYEQYF
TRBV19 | CASSETSAKQYF
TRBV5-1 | CASSPGGGMGEAFF
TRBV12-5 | CASGSNSDTQYF
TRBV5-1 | CASSLTSGTRNTQYF
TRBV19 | CASSRGDQPQHF
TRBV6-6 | CASAPIPYGYTF
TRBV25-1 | CASSDRAGVNTEAFF
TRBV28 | CASSFISDGRGGNEQFF
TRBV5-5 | CASSGNPGTHNEQFF
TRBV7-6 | CASSLAYRDRGPNTGELFF
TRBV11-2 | CASSLGGAVQETQYF
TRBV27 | CASSFIGAGQRGYTF
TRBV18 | CASSPGQLNTEAFF
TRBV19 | CASSIDGQGSNEQFF
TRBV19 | CASATWHLEAQHF
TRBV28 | CATTGGLRGYTF
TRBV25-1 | CASSSAGNTEAFF
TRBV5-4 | CASSLDSRSYEQYF
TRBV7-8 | CASSSPGTGGRNEKLFF
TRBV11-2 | CASSLYREDNEQFF
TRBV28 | CASSLAGGGRRQETQYF
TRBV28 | CASLGDRYGYTF